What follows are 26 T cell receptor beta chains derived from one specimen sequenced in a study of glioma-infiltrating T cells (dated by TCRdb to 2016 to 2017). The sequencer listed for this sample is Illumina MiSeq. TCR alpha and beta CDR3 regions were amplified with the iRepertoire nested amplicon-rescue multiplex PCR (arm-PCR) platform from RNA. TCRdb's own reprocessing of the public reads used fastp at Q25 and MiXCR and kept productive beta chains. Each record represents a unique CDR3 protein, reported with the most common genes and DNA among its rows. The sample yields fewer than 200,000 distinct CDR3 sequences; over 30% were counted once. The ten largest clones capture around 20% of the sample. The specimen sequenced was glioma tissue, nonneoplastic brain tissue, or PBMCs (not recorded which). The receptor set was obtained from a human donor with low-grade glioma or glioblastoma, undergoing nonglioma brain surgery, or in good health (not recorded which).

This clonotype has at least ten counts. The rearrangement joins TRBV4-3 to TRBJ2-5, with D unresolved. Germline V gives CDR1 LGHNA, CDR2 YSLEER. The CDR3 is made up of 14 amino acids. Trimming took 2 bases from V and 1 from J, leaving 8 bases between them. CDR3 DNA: TGCGCCAGCAGCCAACAGACAAGCCAAGAGACCCAGTACTTC. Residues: CASSQQTSQETQYF.

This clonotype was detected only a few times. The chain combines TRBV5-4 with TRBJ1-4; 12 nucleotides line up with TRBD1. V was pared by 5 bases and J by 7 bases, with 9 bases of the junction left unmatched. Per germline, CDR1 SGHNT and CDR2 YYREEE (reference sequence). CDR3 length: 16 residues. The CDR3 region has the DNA TGTGCCAGCAGTTCCTCCGGGACAGGGGGCGTTGAAAAACTGTTTTTT. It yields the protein CASSSSGTGGVEKLFF.

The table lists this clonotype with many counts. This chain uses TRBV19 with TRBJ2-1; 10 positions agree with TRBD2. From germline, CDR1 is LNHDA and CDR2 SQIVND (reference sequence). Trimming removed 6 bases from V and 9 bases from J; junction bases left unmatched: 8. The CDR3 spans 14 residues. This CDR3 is CASRLAGNSAEQFF. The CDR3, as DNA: TGTGCCAGTAGACTAGCGGGAAATTCGGCTGAGCAGTTCTTC.

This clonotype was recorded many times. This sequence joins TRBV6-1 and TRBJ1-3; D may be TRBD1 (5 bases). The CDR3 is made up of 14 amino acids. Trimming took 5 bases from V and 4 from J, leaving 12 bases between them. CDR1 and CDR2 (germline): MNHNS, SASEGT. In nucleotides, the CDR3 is TGTGCCAGCAGTATAACAGGAGAAGGAAACACCATATATTTT. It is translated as CASSITGEGNTIYF.

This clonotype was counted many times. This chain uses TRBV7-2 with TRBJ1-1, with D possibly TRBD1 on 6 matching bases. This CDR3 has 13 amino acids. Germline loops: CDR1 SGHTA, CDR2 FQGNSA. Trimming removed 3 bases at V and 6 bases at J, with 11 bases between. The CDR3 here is CASSFPGGPEAFF. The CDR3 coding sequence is TGTGCCAGCAGCTTTCCGGGGGGCCCTGAAGCTTTCTTT. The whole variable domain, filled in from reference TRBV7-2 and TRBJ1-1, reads GAGVSQSPSNKVTEKGKDVELRCDPISGHTALYWYRQSLGQGLEFLIYFQGNSAPDKSGLPSDRFSAERTGGSVSTLTIQRTQQEDSAVYLCASSFPGGPEAFFGQGTRLTVV.

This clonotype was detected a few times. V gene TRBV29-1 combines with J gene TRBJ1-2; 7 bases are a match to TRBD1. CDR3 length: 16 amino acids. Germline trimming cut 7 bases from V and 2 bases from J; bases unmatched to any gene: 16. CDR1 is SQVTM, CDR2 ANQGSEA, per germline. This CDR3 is CSGRTGFDPGNYGYTF. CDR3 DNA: TGCAGCGGGAGGACAGGTTTCGACCCCGGAAACTATGGCTACACCTTC.

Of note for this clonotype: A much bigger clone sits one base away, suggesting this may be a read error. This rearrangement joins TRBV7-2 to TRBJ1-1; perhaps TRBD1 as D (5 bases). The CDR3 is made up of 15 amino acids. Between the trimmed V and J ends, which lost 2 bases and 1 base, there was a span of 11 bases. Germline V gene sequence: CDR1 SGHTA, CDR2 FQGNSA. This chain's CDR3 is CASSLKGWGNTEAFF. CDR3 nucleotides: TGTGCCAGCAGCTTAAAGGGGTGGGGGAACACTGAAGCTTTCTTT.

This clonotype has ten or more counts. The CDR3 spells CAISESINGELFF. CDR3 bases: TGTGCCATCAGTGAGTCGATTAACGGGGAGCTGTTTTTT. The chain uses TRBV10-3 and TRBJ2-2; D unresolved. The germline V gene encodes CDR1 ENHRY and CDR2 SYGVKD. The CDR3 has 13 amino acids. The V and J ends lost 0 bases and 7 bases respectively, with 6 bases between them.

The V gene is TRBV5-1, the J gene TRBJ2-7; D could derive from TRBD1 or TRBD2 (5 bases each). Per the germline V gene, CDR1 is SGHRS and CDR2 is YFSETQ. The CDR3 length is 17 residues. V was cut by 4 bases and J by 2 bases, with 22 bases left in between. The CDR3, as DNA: TGCGCCAGCAGCCAAATAGGGACGGTGGGCCCCACCTACGAGCAGTACTTC. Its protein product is CASSQIGTVGPTYEQYF.

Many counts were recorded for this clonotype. The CDR3 DNA reads TGTGCCAGCAGTGAGTACGAGCAGTACTTC. Residues: CASSEYEQYF. The chain employs TRBV6-1 and TRBJ2-7; D unclear. The CDR3 loop spans 10 amino acids. V was clipped by 3 bases and J by 4 bases, with 1 base between them. The germline CDR1 and CDR2 sequences are MNHNS and SASEGT.

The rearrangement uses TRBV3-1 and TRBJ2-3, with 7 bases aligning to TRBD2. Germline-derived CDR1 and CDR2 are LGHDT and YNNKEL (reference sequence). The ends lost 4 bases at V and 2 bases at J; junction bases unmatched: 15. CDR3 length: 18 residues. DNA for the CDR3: TGTGCCAGCAGCCTCGGCGGGGCGGGAGAGGGAGACACAGATACGCAGTATTTT. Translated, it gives CASSLGGAGEGDTDTQYF.

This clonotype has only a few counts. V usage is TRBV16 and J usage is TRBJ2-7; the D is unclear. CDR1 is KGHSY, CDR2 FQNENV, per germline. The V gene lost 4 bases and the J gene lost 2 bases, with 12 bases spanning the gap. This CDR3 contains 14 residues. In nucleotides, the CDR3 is TGTGCCAGCAGCCGCACGGACGTTCCCTACGAGCAGTACTTC. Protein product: CASSRTDVPYEQYF.

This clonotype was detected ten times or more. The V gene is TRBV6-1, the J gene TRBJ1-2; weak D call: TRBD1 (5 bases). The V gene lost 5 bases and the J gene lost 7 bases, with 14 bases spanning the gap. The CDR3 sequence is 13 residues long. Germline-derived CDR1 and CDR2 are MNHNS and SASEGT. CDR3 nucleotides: TGTGCCAGCAGTACGGAAAATGGGGGTGGCTACACCTTC. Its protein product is CASSTENGGGYTF.

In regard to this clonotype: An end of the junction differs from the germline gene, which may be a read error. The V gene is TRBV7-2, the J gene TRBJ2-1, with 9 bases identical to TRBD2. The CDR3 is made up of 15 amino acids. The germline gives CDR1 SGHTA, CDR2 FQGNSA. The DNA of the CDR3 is TGTGCCAGCGGCTTCCCCTTAGCGGGAGTTAATGAGCAGTTCTTC. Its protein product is CASGFPLAGVNEQFF.

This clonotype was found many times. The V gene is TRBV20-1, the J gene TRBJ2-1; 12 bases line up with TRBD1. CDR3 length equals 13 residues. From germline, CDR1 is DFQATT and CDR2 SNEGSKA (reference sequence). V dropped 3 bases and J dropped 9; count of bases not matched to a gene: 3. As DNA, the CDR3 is TGCAGTGCTAGGGGGACAGGGGGCTTTGAGCAGTTCTTC. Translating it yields CSARGTGGFEQFF.

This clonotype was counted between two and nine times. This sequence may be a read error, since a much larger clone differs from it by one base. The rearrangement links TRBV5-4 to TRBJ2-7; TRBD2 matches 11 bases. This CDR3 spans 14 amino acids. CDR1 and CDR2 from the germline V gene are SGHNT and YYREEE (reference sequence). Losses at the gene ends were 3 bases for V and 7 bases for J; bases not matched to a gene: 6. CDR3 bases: TGTGCCAGCAGCTCGACTAGCGGGGTCAATGAGCAGTACTTC. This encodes CASSSTSGVNEQYF.

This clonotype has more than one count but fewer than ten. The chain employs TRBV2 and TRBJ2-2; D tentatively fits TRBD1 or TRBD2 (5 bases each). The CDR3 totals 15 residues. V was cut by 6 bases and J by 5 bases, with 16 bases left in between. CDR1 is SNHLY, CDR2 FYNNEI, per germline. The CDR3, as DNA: TGTGCCAGCAGCACTGAGGGGTTTCAAACCGGGGAGCTGTTTTTT. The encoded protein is CASSTEGFQTGELFF.

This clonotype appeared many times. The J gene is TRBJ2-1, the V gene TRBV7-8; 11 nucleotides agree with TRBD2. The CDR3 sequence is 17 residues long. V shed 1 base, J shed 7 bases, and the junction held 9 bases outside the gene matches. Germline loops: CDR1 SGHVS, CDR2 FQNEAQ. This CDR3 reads CASSLVPGLAASNEQFF. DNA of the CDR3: TGTGCCAGCAGCTTAGTTCCGGGACTAGCGGCATCTAATGAGCAGTTCTTC. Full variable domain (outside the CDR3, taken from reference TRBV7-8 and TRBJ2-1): GAGVSQSPRYKVAKRGQDVALRCDPISGHVSLFWYQQALGQGPEFLTYFQNEAQLDKSGLPSDRFFAERPEGSVSTLKIQRTQQEDSAVYLCASSLVPGLAASNEQFFGPGTRLTVL.

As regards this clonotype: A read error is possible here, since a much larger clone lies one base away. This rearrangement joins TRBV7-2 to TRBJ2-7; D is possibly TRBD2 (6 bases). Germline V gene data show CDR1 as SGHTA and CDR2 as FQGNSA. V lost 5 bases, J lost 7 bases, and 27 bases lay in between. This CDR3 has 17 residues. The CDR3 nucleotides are TGTGCCAGCAGCCTATCCTCTAGCGCTTTAGCCTACAATGAGCAGTACTTC. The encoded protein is CASSLSSSALAYNEQYF.

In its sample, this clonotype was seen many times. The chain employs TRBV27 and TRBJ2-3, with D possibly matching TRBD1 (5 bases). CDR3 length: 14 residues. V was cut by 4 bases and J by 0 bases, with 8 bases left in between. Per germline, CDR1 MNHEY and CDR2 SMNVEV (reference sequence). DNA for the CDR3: TGTGCCAGCAGTTGGGGCAGTAGCACAGATACGCAGTATTTT. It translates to CASSWGSSTDTQYF.

CDR3 loop: CASSPQGGSYGYTF. CDR3 nucleotide sequence: TGCGCCAGCAGCCCGCAGGGCGGAAGCTATGGCTACACCTTC. The chain employs TRBV4-3 and TRBJ1-2, with a tentative D call TRBD1 (5 bases). CDR1 and CDR2 from the germline V gene are LGHNA and YSLEER. The V end lost 4 bases, the J end lost 4 bases, and 13 bases lay between the germline ends. This CDR3 has 14 amino acids.

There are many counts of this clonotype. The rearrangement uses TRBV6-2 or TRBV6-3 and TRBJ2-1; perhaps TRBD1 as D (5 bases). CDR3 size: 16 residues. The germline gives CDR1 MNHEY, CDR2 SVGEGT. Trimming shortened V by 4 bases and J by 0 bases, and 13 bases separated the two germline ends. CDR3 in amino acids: CASSSATASSYNEQFF. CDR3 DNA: TGTGCCAGCAGTTCCGCGACAGCGAGCTCCTACAATGAGCAGTTCTTC.

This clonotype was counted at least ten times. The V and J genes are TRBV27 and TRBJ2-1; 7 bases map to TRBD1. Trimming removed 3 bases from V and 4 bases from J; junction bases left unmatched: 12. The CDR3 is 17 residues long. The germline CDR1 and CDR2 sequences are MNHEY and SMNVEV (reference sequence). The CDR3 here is CASSLASQGRRYNEQFF. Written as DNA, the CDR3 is TGTGCCAGCAGTTTGGCCTCACAGGGGCGACGATACAATGAGCAGTTCTTC.

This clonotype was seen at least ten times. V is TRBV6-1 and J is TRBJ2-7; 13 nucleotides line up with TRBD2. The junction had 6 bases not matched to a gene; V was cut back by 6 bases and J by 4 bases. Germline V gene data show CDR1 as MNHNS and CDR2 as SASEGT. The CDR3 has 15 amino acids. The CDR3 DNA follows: TGTGCCAGCAGCCACGGACTAGCGGGAGCGTACGAGCAGTACTTC. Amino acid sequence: CASSHGLAGAYEQYF.

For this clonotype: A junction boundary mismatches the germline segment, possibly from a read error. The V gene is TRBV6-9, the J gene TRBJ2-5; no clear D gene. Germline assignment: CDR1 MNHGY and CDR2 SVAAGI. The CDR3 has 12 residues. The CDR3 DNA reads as TGTGCCAGCAGTAATAGCTCGGAGATCCAGTACTTC. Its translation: CASSNSSEIQYF.

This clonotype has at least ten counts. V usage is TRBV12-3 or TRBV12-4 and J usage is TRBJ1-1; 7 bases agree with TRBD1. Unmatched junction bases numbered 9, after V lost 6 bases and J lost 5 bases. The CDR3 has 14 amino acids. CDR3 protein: CASSMGQTGTEAFF. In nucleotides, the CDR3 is TGTGCCAGCAGCATGGGACAGACGGGGACTGAAGCTTTCTTT.